This T cell receptor beta chain derives from a study of early T cells in non-severe SARS-CoV-2 infection. MiXCR was run by TCRdb on the 5' RACE reads, yielding one entry per CDR3 protein. The sample carries approximately 31,000 distinct CDR3 sequences, approximately 5.2% recorded once. V lost 5 bases and J 6 bases, leaving 8 bases between the germline ends. The CDR3 is made up of 12 amino acids. CDR1 and CDR2 from the germline V gene are DFQATT and SNEGSKA (reference sequence). The sequenced material came from whole blood. This TCR came from an adult who was a healthcare worker with PCR-confirmed SARS-CoV-2 infection or an uninfected control (not recorded which). The chain links TRBV20-1 to TRBJ1-6; D is uncertain. CDR3 nucleotide sequence: TGCAGTGCTTTCGGTCTTAATTCACCCCTCCACTTT. Encoded protein: CSAFGLNSPLHF.